The sequence of this T cell receptor (beta chain) was determined in a study of response to subunit inactivated influenza vaccine. This clonotype was detected a few times. Its antigen is not identified. TCRdb recomputed calls from the RT-PCR reads with MiXCR, one row per CDR3 protein. The sample contains 600,000 to 850,000 distinct CDR3 sequences, around 13% of which appear only once. Regarding the study as a whole: Each seasonal influenza vaccination recruits few new T cells, the authors suggested.

Trimming pared 0 bases from V and 6 bases from J, leaving 12 bases between. The germline gives CDR1 SGHNT, CDR2 YYREEE (reference sequence). There are 14 residues in the CDR3. The chain has TRBV5-4 and TRBJ2-5; D might be TRBD2 (6 bases). This specimen consisted of PBMCs from blood, obtained 14 to 15 days before vaccination. This sequence originates from a man in his fifties who received an inactivated influenza vaccine. This CDR3 is CASSLELAGQTQYF. In DNA form, the CDR3 reads TGTGCCAGCAGCTTGGAACTAGCAGGGCAGACCCAGTACTTC.